What follows are 9 T cell receptor beta chains derived from one specimen sequenced in a study of siplizumab effects on memory and regulatory T cells. Profiling relied on immunoSEQ multiplex PCR, and the TCRdb table lists in-frame clones only, not all of them. Found here are about 26,000 clones, 75% to 85% of them singletons; the top ten hold approximately 24%. The sequencing sample was made of memory CD4+ T cells sorted from blood. Source of these receptors: a human donor in good health.

The chain employs TRBV15 and TRBJ2-2; D is unclear. The CDR3 is made up of 13 amino acids. Germline CDR1 reads LNHNV; CDR2 reads YYDKDF (reference sequence). V was pared by 0 bases and J by 10 bases, with 9 bases between. CDR3 nucleotide sequence: TGTGCCACCAGCAGAGACTATTCGGCGGAGCTGTTTTTT. As protein: CATSRDYSAELFF.

V and J are TRBV5-1 and TRBJ2-1; D call uncertain. The germline gives CDR1 SGHRS, CDR2 YFSETQ. V was trimmed by 1 base and J by 0 bases, leaving 8 bases between them. This CDR3 region has 15 residues. The DNA of the CDR3 is TGCGCCAGCAGCTTGCCCAGGAGCTCCTACAATGAGCAGTTCTTC. Encoded protein: CASSLPRSSYNEQFF.

The rearrangement uses TRBV19 and TRBJ1-6; 10 bases are a match to TRBD1. The CDR3 is made up of 17 amino acids. The junction had 10 bases not matched to a gene; V was cut back by 5 bases and J by 6 bases. Germline-derived CDR1 and CDR2 are LNHDA and SQIVND (reference sequence). The CDR3 loop is CASSARQGANLNSPLHF. The CDR3 DNA reads as TGTGCCAGTAGTGCCCGACAGGGGGCCAACCTTAATTCACCCCTCCACTTT.

The V gene is TRBV2, the J gene TRBJ1-2, with D possibly matching TRBD1 (5 bases). The germline CDR1 and CDR2 sequences are SNHLY and FYNNEI. The CDR3 runs 13 residues. Trimming shortened V by 6 bases and J by 2 bases, and 10 bases separated the two germline ends. The CDR3 DNA reads as TGTGCCAGCAGCCGGGGGGGAAACTATGGCTACACCTTC. Protein sequence: CASSRGGNYGYTF.

This chain connects TRBV20-1 to TRBJ2-3, with 7 bases that match TRBD1. The length of the CDR3 is 11 residues. The J segment lost 13 bases and the V segment lost 0 bases, leaving 4 bases of the junction unmatched. Germline V gene sequence: CDR1 DFQATT, CDR2 SNEGSKA (reference sequence). The chain's CDR3 is CSAREDRKKYF. The CDR3 region has the DNA TGCAGTGCTAGAGAGGACAGGAAAAAGTATTTT.

V and J are TRBV6-5 and TRBJ1-2, with D possibly TRBD1 on 5 matching bases. Trimming shortened V by 0 bases and J by 4 bases, and 9 bases separated the two germline ends. Per the germline V gene, CDR1 is MNHEY and CDR2 is SVGAGI. The CDR3 is made up of 14 amino acids. CDR3 sequence reads: CASSYSTGGYGYTF. The CDR3 coding sequence is TGTGCCAGCAGTTACTCTACAGGCGGCTATGGCTACACCTTC.

The chain is built from TRBV11-3 and TRBJ1-1, with D tentatively TRBD1 (5 bases). Trimming removed 0 bases from V and 1 base from J, with 6 bases in between. CDR1 SGHNT and CDR2 YENEEA come from the germline V gene. The CDR3 contains 14 residues. The CDR3 here is CASSLDTGNTEAFF. CDR3 DNA: TGTGCCAGCAGCTTAGATACAGGGAACACTGAAGCTTTCTTT.

The genes are TRBV27 and TRBJ1-2; D ambiguous. The germline V gene has CDR1 MNHEY and CDR2 SMNVEV (reference sequence). CDR3 length: 13 residues. V dropped 2 bases and J dropped 4 bases, with 8 bases sitting between them. In DNA, the CDR3 is TGTGCCAGCAGTTTAGAAGGGAGCTATGGCTACACCTTC. Residues: CASSLEGSYGYTF.

This chain uses TRBV29-1 with TRBJ1-2; D uncertain. The CDR3 is 13 residues long. Trimming took 3 bases from V and 2 from J, leaving 10 bases between them. CDR1 and CDR2 from the germline V gene are SQVTM and ANQGSEA. The CDR3 DNA reads as TGCAGCGTTGAGTACGGGGAGAACTATGGCTACACCTTC. This sequence encodes CSVEYGENYGYTF.